Listed below are T cell receptor beta chains from one sample, sequenced in a study of CD8+CD57+ T cells in acquired aplastic anemia. MiXCR was run by TCRdb on the reads, yielding one entry per CDR3 protein. The sample records hundreds of thousands of distinct CDR3 sequences, around three fifths being singletons. The sample comprised sorted CD4+, CD8+, or CD8+CD57+ T cells (not recorded which) from PBMCs. These receptor sequences come from a human donor with severe aplastic anemia or a healthy control (not recorded which). The CDR3 runs from the conserved cysteine through the conserved F or W. A D gene is named only where the DNA matches it firmly. Clone size appears in some rows only: once, few, many, or a class for an expanded clone.

TRBV6-1,TRBD1,-,TRBJ1-6,TGTGCCAGCAGTGAAAGGGCAGGGGGCCGTAATTCACCCCTCCACTTT,CASSERAGGRNSPLHF
TRBV29-1,TRBD1,few,TRBJ1-1,TGCAGCGTTGGACAGGGCCTGAACACTGAAGCTTTCTTT,CSVGQGLNTEAFF
TRBV6-1,-,many,TRBJ1-1,TGTGCCAGCAGGGAGACATACACTGAAGCTTTCTTT,CASRETYTEAFF
TRBV29-1,TRBD1,-,TRBJ2-7,TGCAGCGTTGAAGGGATGACAGGGGACGGCTACGAGCAGTACTTC,CSVEGMTGDGYEQYF
TRBV20-1,-,once,TRBJ1-2,TGCAGTGCTAGAGTGGTGGGGGTGAGGAATGGCTACACCTTC,CSARVVGVRNGYTF
TRBV7-9,-,-,TRBJ2-5,TGTGCCAGCAGCTTAATTATATCACAGTCCGAAGAGACCCAGTACTTC,CASSLIISQSEETQYF
TRBV14,-,many,TRBJ2-3,TGTGCCAGCAGCCGCCGGGACTTCACAGATACGCAGTATTTT,CASSRRDFTDTQYF
TRBV5-1,TRBD1,many,TRBJ1-2,TGCGCCAGCAGCTTGGGTTCAGGGGGCATAGGCTACACCTTC,CASSLGSGGIGYTF
TRBV29-1,-,-,TRBJ2-7,TGCAGCGTCCTAGACGGTACCTACGAGCAGTACTTC,CSVLDGTYEQYF
TRBV7-3,-,few,TRBJ2-2,TGTGCCAGCAGCTTAGTTACCGGGGAGCTGTTTTTT,CASSLVTGELFF
TRBV12-3/TRBV12-4,-,-,TRBJ2-5,TGTGCCAGCAGTTCGAACACCCGACGGGAGACCCAGTACTTC,CASSSNTRRETQYF
TRBV7-8,TRBD1,-,TRBJ2-7,TGTGCCAGCAGTAGGGACAGGGTATCGCGAGAGCAGTACTTC,CASSRDRVSREQYF
TRBV11-2,-,-,TRBJ2-1,TGTGCCGGCAGCCCGCGGGACGGAGGTCGGCATGAGCAGTTCTTC,CAGSPRDGGRHEQFF
TRBV7-3,-,many,TRBJ2-3,TGTGCCAGCCGACTTAGCGGCGGCACAGATACGCAGTATTTT,CASRLSGGTDTQYF
TRBV2,TRBD1,few,TRBJ2-7,TGTGCCAGCAAGCCCCGGGACAGTCCTGGCGAGCAGTACTTC,CASKPRDSPGEQYF
TRBV11-2,TRBD1,many,TRBJ2-7,TGTGCCAGCAGCTTCATCCGGGACAGGGTAACCTACGAGCAGTACTTC,CASSFIRDRVTYEQYF
TRBV7-3,-,many,TRBJ2-2,TGTGCCAGCAGCTTGACCCAACTCGGGGAGCTGTTTTTT,CASSLTQLGELFF
TRBV11-3,TRBD2,-,TRBJ2-3,TGTGCCAGCAGCCGTGCGGGAGTCAGCACAGATACGCAGTATTTT,CASSRAGVSTDTQYF
TRBV7-8,TRBD1,-,TRBJ2-7,TGTGCCAGCAGCATCGGACAGGGCGACTACGAGCAGTACTTC,CASSIGQGDYEQYF
TRBV25-1,-,-,TRBJ1-2,TGTGCCAGCAGTGGATTACGAACAGTGGGGACAACCACTAACTATGGCTACACCTTC,CASSGLRTVGTTTNYGYTF
TRBV7-6,-,once,TRBJ2-1,TGTGCCAGCAGCGCCAGTGGGAATGAGCAGTTCTTC,CASSASGNEQFF
TRBV2,-,-,TRBJ1-5,TGTGCCAGCAGTCTCGGACGCGGTAGCAATCAGCCCCAGCATTTT,CASSLGRGSNQPQHF
TRBV29-1,-,few,TRBJ2-2,TGCAGCGTTGAAGCTAGGGCCGGGGAGCTGTTTTTT,CSVEARAGELFF
TRBV28,TRBD2,many,TRBJ2-5,TGTGCCAGCAGTTCCCTAGCGGGGGCAGGGGAGACCCAGTACTTC,CASSSLAGAGETQYF
TRBV5-5,-,-,TRBJ2-3,TGTGCCAGCAGCCCGGACGGTGTCAGGGATACGCAGTATTTT,CASSPDGVRDTQYF
TRBV7-3,-,-,TRBJ2-3,TGTGCCAGCAGCTTAGGCAGGGAGCCAGATACGCAGTATTTT,CASSLGREPDTQYF
TRBV2,TRBD1,-,TRBJ1-2,TGTGCCAGCAACAGGGACAGGGGGTATGGCTACACCTTC,CASNRDRGYGYTF
TRBV20-1,-,many,TRBJ2-5,TGCAGTGCTAGCAGGATTCATGGAGGGCACGAGACCCAGTACTTC,CSASRIHGGHETQYF
TRBV7-7,TRBD1,-,TRBJ2-5,TGTGCTAGCAGCTTAAATTGGGACAGGGACGAGACCCAGTACTTC,CASSLNWDRDETQYF
TRBV7-3,-,once,TRBJ1-3,TGTGCCAGCAGCTTCAGGGGAGGGAAAGTGTATCGAAACACCATATATTTT,CASSFRGGKVYRNTIYF
TRBV9,-,few,TRBJ2-7,TGTGCCAGCAGCGCCGCCGGTAGCGAGCAGTACTTC,CASSAAGSEQYF
TRBV6-5,-,many,TRBJ1-4,TGTGCCAGCCGGAGGACAAGAACTAATGAAAAACTGTTTTTT,CASRRTRTNEKLFF
TRBV2,TRBD1,-,TRBJ1-1,TGTGCCAGCAGTGAAGTCGACAGGGGCACTGAAGCTTTCTTT,CASSEVDRGTEAFF
TRBV5-1,TRBD2,many,TRBJ2-5,TGCGCCAGCAGCCCGACCGGGACTAGCGGACAAGAGACCCAGTACTTC,CASSPTGTSGQETQYF
TRBV5-1,TRBD1,-,TRBJ1-5,TGCGCCAGCAGCTTGGACCAGGGACAGGGGGAACGGGATAGCAATCAGCCCCAGCATTTT,CASSLDQGQGERDSNQPQHF
TRBV6-4,TRBD1,few,TRBJ1-2,TGTGCCAGCAGTGACTTTTTCGGACAGGGAGGCTACACCTTC,CASSDFFGQGGYTF
TRBV7-9,-,few,TRBJ1-1,TGTGCCAGCAGCTTGGAGGGGGTGACTGAAGCTTTCTTT,CASSLEGVTEAFF
TRBV7-9,TRBD2,-,TRBJ2-1,TGTGCCAGTTCAGGGAGCGGGAGGGGATACAATGAGCAGTTCTTC,CASSGSGRGYNEQFF
TRBV19,-,-,TRBJ2-3,TGTGCCAGTAAGGGGGGCCTTAGCACGGATACGCAGTATTTT,CASKGGLSTDTQYF